This record covers a single TCR beta chain. The antigen this receptor binds is unknown. Base quality data are lacking; no much larger clone is found one base away. This specimen belongs to a study of blood T cell repertoires in COVID-19 (dated by TCRdb to between 2020 and 2021). About the full investigation: Collaborator samples came from the United States, Italy and Spain and covered acute and convalescent phases of COVID-19. The repertoires were released in a freely available public database intended as a resource for research on the immune response to SARS-CoV-2. The material from the prospective study consisted of cDNA or gDNA derived from T cells, B-cell-depleted T cells, or PBMCs. Samples came from the ongoing ImmuneRACE study (first 160 participants) plus 1,254 subjects from 6 global collaborators. Sample metadata almost always included a de-identified subject ID, COVID-19 status, age in years and sex. Where available, HLA class I and class II types were obtained from metadata supplied by the sample provider rather than from assay-based typing. The dataset comprised deeply sampled blood TCRbeta repertoires from subjects exposed to, actively infected with, or recovered from COVID-19.

Summary of the overall study and its limitations: How much clinical and demographic metadata was included differed by source and by participant, and the metadata was provided uncurated.

Participants in the prospective study were enrolled through a virtual design, were aged about 18 to 100 years, and lived in 24 United States geographic areas. In the prospective study, cohorts were assigned on the basis of participant-reported clinical history obtained from a screening survey and a study questionnaire. ImmuneRACE Cohort 3 recovered participants were defined by two consecutive negative NP/OP PCR tests, healthcare professional clearance, or symptom resolution. Mobile phlebotomists in the prospective study collected whole blood, serum and a nasopharyngeal or oropharyngeal swab from every participant. Participants in the prospective study had the option to provide additional blood draws and questionnaires over a 2-month period. Prospective study blood samples were shipped either frozen or at room temperature before DNA extraction. TCRbeta CDR3 regions were amplified from genomic DNA using the immunoSEQ Assay, a bias-controlled multiplex PCR. As for the authors' bioinformatics: Nucleated cell counts per sample were estimated from amplification of reference gene primers within the assay. To quantify the absolute abundance of each unique TCRbeta CDR3 rearrangement, sequence reads were collapsed and filtered. For each sample, productive Simpson clonality was calculated by taking the square root of Simpson's diversity index across productive rearrangements. TCRdb mirrors the immuneACCESS table, restricted to in-frame sequences. Some clones are absent from its copies; in checked studies, under half trace to an unresolved V gene, and the reason for the others is unknown. The D gene and trimming were derived from the DNA, and the V and J assignments and clone size from that table. The sample data list 350,000 to 450,000 clones, and approximately 92% of these were observed just once. Approximately 1.2% of the sample lies in the top ten.

The germline V gene (reference sequence) supplies CDR1 DFQATT and CDR2 SNEGSKA. Counted from cysteine to phenylalanine, this CDR3 has 14 amino acids. This entry keeps only the CDR3 DNA: 42 bases, framed from base 1. The trim is 3 bases for V and 2 bases for J, with a gap of 12 bases between the germline ends. The rearrangement combines TRBV20-1 with TRBJ2-3, with the D segment identity uncertain. The material sequenced was PBMCs or T cells enriched from blood (not recorded which). The sequence was collected from a man aged 30 to 45 who had recovered from COVID-19. The DNA sequence is as follows: TGCAGTGCTAGTCGTCTAGAGCCCACAGATACGCAGTATTTT. It encodes CSASRLEPTDTQYF.